This T cell receptor (beta chain) appears in the sequencing data of a study of identical twins (TCRdb year 2016). Study-level background: TCR alpha and beta repertoires from monozygotic twins, unrelated adults of various ages and cord blood were deep-sequenced to test whether fetal clonotypes persist. To rule out contamination, replicate twin experiments were performed at different times with different library preparation protocols. The paper's findings and limits, for the study overall: Compared with coincidental sharing between unrelated individuals, out-of-frame TCR alpha sequences shared between twins showed an excess of sequences with low generation probability. Excess twin sharing in beta out-of-frame sequences was weaker because fewer shared sequences lowered the signal-to-noise ratio. Because the same donors could not be followed over many years, the conclusions depended on cross-sectional statistical analysis. In monozygotic twins, out-of-frame TCR alpha sharing was systematically underestimated by recombination models, although the models agreed with sharing between unrelated individuals. Abundant cord blood beta clonotypes had fewer insertions, young adult naive repertoires showed a similar but weaker trend, and memory repertoires showed no such trend. Zero-insertion analyses could be partly confounded by invariant T cells such as MAIT and iNKT, although diverse VJ usage argued against such confounding for most clonotypes.

All donors were healthy Caucasians. Three pairs of female monozygotic twins, all aged roughly 18 to 29 years, were included in the twin cohort. Miltenyi CD45RO+ enrichment and human naive T-cell isolation kits were used to isolate memory (CD45RO+) and naive T cells from PBMC. With respect to this clonotype: The clone's antigen remains unknown. Base qualities were left out, and no much larger clone turns up one base away.

The CDR3 measures 18 amino acids from cysteine to phenylalanine. Only the CDR3 portion is preserved as DNA: 54 bases, with reading frame beginning at the first base. CDR1 and CDR2 (SGHAT, FQNNGV) derive from the germline V gene. The V end loses 2 bases and the J end loses 4 bases, and a stretch of 24 bases separates them. Library preparation employed 5' RACE. The run used an Illumina HiSeq 2000. Template switching introduced a universal primer binding site; the final cDNA contained a unique molecular identifier, enabling accurate counting of TCR cDNA molecules. Specific primers in the conserved constant-segment region were used to synthesize first-strand cDNA for TCR alpha and beta chains. To control for contamination, each cDNA library was double barcoded with a SMART-Mk sample barcode plus Illumina barcodes. TruSeq adapter sequences and Illumina sample barcodes were added in two successive PCR steps. The TCR alpha and beta cDNA libraries were sequenced on the Illumina HiSeq platform using custom primers. Processing in the source paper ran as follows. MiGEC processed the raw reads to extract unique molecular identifiers, while MiXCR was used to determine the CDR3 positions. For each individual, recombination models were inferred using an EM algorithm with the repgenHMM and IGoR tools. Shared clonotypes were analyzed with the tcR package in R, and sharing was normalized by the product of cloneset sizes. To study raw recombination without the effects of thymic and clonal selection, out-of-frame nonproductive sequences were analyzed. The raw public reads went through TCRdb reprocessing: fastp at Q25, MiXCR clone calling, in-frame beta chains kept. Identical CDR3 protein sequences are pooled into one entry, listed with their most common genes and DNA. The V and J calls reflect TCRdb's pipeline rather than the authors' work. The sample table shows 250,000 or so distinct CDR3 sequences, and 10% to 15% are seen once. 4% to 5% of the sample is held by the ten biggest clonotypes.

These data also featured in a second study, about yellow fever vaccine responses in identical twins. The second paper further reports: According to the authors, in identical twins the way T cells responded to vaccination appeared partly convergent and partly personalized. Focusing on identical twins, the study followed the T cell clones that responded to the vaccine, and did so with precision.

This TCR was sampled from a young woman in good health. The V gene is TRBV11-2 and the J gene is TRBJ2-7; the D segment could be TRBD2, given 5 matching bases. The material sequenced was memory (CD45RO+) T cells sorted from blood. The meaning of the sample's cell subset or site label: CD45RO+ enriched T cells. The nucleotides read TGTGCCAGCAGCTTATCAGTTGGTGGTGGGAGTGCCAATTACGAGCAGTACTTC. The encoded protein is CASSLSVGGGSANYEQYF.